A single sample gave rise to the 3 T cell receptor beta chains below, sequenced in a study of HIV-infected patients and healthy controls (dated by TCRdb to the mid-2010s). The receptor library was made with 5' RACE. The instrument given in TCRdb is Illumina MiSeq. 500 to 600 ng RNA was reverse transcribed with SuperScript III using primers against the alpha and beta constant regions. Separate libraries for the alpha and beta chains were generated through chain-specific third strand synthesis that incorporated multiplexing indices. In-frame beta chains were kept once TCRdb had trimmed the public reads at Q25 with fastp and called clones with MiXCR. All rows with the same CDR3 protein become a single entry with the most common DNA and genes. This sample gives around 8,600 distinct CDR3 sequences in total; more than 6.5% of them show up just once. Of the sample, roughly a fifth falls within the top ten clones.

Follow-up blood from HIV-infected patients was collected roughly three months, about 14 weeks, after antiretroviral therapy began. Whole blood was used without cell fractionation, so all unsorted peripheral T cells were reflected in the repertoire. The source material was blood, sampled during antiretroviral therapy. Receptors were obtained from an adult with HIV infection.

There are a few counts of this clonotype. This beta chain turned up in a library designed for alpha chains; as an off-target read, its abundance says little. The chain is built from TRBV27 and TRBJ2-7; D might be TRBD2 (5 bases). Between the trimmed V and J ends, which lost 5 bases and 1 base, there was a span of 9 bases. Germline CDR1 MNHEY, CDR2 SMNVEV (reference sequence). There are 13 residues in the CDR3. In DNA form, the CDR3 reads TGTGCCAGCAGTGTCCCGGGGTCCTACGAGCAGTACTTC. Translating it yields CASSVPGSYEQYF.

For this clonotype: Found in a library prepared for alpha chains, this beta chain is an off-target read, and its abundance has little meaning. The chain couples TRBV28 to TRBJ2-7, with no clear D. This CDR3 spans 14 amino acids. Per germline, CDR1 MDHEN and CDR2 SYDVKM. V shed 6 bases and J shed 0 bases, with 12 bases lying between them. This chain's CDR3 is CASSPDTSSYEQYF. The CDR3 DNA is TGTGCCAGCAGCCCCGACACGAGCTCCTACGAGCAGTACTTC.

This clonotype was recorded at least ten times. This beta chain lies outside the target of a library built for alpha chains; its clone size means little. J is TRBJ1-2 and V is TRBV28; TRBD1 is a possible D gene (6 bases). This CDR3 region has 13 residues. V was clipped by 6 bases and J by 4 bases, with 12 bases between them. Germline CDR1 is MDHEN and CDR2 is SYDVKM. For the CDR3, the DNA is TGTGCCAGCAGCCCGACAGGCGTCTATGGCTACACCTTC. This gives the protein CASSPTGVYGYTF.